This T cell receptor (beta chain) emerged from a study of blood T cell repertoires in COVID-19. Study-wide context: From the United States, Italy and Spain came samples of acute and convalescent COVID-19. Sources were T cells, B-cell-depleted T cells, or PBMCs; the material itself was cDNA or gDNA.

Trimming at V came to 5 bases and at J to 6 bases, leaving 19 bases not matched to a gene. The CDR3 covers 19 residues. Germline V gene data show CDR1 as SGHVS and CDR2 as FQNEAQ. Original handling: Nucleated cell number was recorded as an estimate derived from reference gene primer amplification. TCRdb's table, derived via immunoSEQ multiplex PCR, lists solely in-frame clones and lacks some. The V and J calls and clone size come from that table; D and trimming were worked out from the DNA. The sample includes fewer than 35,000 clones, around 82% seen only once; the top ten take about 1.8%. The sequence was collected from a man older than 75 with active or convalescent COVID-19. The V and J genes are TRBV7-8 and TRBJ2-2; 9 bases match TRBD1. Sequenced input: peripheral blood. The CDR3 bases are TGTGCCAGCAGCAAATACTTTACTAAGGGACAGGGTAACCCCGGGGAGCTGTTTTTT. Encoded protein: CASSKYFTKGQGNPGELFF.